This TCR beta chain emerged from a study of identical twins. TCRdb redid the calling of the 5' RACE reads with MiXCR, one entry per CDR3 protein. Altogether 650,000 to 750,000 distinct CDR3 sequences are present, 20% to 25% being singletons, with the ten largest covering over 4%. This clonotype was seen only a few times. Its target is not known. Whole-study findings and limits: Twin-shared out-of-frame alpha sequences were enriched for low generation probability.

Trimming shortened V by 5 bases and J by 7 bases, and 9 bases separated the two germline ends. The germline CDR1 and CDR2 sequences are LNHDA and SQIVND (reference sequence). CDR3 length: 11 amino acids. A further study also used this sample, focusing on T cells expressing NK-cell markers. According to that study: Beta-chain profiling covered CD3+CD56+NKG2C+, CD3+CD56+NKG2C- and CD3+CD56-NKG2C+ sorted subsets. There were seven HCMV-seropositive donors and one seronegative donor among the eight sequenced. About six donors showed dominant NKG2C+ clonotypes comprising about 1.0-7.5% of their CD8+ T cells.

The sequencing sample was made of PBMCs. J is TRBJ2-7 and V is TRBV19; TRBD2 might be the D (5 bases). The clonotype comes from a woman in her late teens or twenties in good health. The CDR3 region has the DNA TGTGCCAGTAGTCGAGGGAGAGAGCAGTACTTC. Encoded protein: CASSRGREQYF.